This T cell receptor beta chain was identified during a study of cytomegalovirus exposure and HLA in healthy donors. The protocol was immunoSEQ multiplex PCR, while the TCRdb copy is restricted to in-frame clones and leaves out a portion. This table has about 260,000 clones, about nine tenths appearing once. Sequenced: PBMCs. This receptor was taken from a woman in her twenties or thirties in good health and CMV-seronegative.

CDR3 sequence: CASSIGQRHNQPQHF. The CDR3 DNA follows: TGTGCCAGTAGTATTGGTCAGAGACACAATCAGCCCCAGCATTTT. The V and J genes are TRBV19 and TRBJ1-5; D not resolved. Germline V gene lookup returns CDR1 LNHDA and CDR2 SQIVND (reference sequence). The CDR3 consists of 15 residues. V lost 3 bases and J lost 3, with 12 bases in between.